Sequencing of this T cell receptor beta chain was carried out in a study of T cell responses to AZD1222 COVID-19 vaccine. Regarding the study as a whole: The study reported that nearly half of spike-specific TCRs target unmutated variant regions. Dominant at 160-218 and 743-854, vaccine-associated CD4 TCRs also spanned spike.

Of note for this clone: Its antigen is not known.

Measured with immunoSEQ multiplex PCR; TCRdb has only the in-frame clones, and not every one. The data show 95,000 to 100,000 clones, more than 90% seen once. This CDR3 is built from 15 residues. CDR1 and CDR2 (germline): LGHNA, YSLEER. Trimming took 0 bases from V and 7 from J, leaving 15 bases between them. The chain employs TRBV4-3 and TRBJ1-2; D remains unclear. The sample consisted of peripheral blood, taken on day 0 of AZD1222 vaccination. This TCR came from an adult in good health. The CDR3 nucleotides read TGCGCCAGCAGCCAAGATCCCGTGGTTACATCTGGCTACACCTTC. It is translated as CASSQDPVVTSGYTF.